The 25 T cell receptor beta chains below come from one sample, sequenced in a study of CD8 T cells in cerebrospinal fluid in Alzheimer's disease. TCRdb re-called the 10x single-cell sequencing reads, yielding one record per CDR3 amino acid sequence without DNA. The sample table sets out about 480 distinct CDR3 sequences. The specimen sequenced was cerebrospinal fluid. The receptors here all came from a human donor with Parkinson's disease.

This clonotype is called medium-sized based on its frequency. The chain combines TRBV2 with TRBJ2-2; no DNA is available, so the TRBD2 call from TCRdb remains unchecked. The germline CDR1 and CDR2 sequences are SNHLY and FYNNEI. The CDR3 sequence is 15 residues long. This CDR3 is CASTGTQKRSGELFF.

This clonotype is classed as medium-sized by frequency. The J gene is TRBJ1-1, the V gene TRBV7-2; TCRdb designates TRBD1, a call that cannot be tested without DNA. Germline CDR1 SGHTA, CDR2 FQGNSA. CDR3 length equals 14 residues. The CDR3: CASSFIGGATEAFF.

By frequency, this clonotype is medium-sized. V usage is TRBV6-1 and J usage is TRBJ2-7; TCRdb calls TRBD1, which cannot be checked without DNA. CDR3 length equals 15 residues. The germline V gene encodes CDR1 MNHNS and CDR2 SASEGT. The CDR3 spells CASRSGTGGNYEQYF.

According to its frequency, this clonotype is medium-sized. This chain uses TRBV6-6 with TRBJ2-7; the D call from TCRdb, TRBD1, cannot be confirmed without DNA. The CDR3 spans 14 residues. Germline lookup yields CDR1 MNHNY and CDR2 SVGAGI (reference sequence). The CDR3 sequence: CAIRGQVLSYEQYF.

This clonotype ranks as hyperexpanded (1% or more) in terms of frequency. V is TRBV6-5 and J is TRBJ2-7; no DNA is available, so the TRBD2 call from TCRdb remains unchecked. Germline V gives CDR1 MNHEY, CDR2 SVGAGI. This CDR3 has 17 amino acids. The CDR3 loop is CASSRTSGGAIGYEQYF.

This clonotype ranks as medium-sized in terms of frequency. The J gene is TRBJ2-7, the V gene TRBV20-1. The CDR3 runs to 11 residues. Per the germline V gene, CDR1 is DFQATT and CDR2 is SNEGSKA (reference sequence). The CDR3 loop is CSARDGYEQYF.

In terms of frequency, this clonotype is medium-sized. This chain joins TRBV7-6 and TRBJ2-6; the TCRdb D gene call, TRBD1, has no DNA to confirm it. The V gene's germline CDR1 is SGHVS and CDR2 FNYEAQ. The CDR3 totals 19 residues. CDR3 in amino acids: CASSLPATGGNVGANVLTF. Supplemented by reference TRBV7-6 and TRBJ2-6, the full variable domain reads GAGVSQSPRYKVTKRGQDVALRCDPISGHVSLYWYRQALGQGPEFLTYFNYEAQQDKSGLPNDRFSAERPEGSISTLTIQRTEQRDSAMYRCASSLPATGGNVGANVLTFGAGSRLTVL.

This chain uses TRBV25-1 with TRBJ2-7; TCRdb's D gene call, TRBD2, goes unchecked for lack of DNA. The CDR3 runs to 14 residues. The germline CDR1 and CDR2 sequences are MGHDK and SYGVNS. This CDR3 reads CASTPAGTVYEQYF.

This clonotype is deemed medium-sized by its frequency. V and J are TRBV6-2 or TRBV6-3 and TRBJ2-3. The CDR3 is made up of 13 amino acids. Germline V gene lookup returns CDR1 MNHEY and CDR2 SVGEGT. The CDR3 spells CASTETSAYTQYF.

This clonotype is classed as large by frequency. The rearrangement joins TRBV19 to TRBJ2-3; the D call of TRBD2 rests on TCRdb alone, since no DNA is present to check it. The CDR3 is 15 residues long. CDR1 LNHDA and CDR2 SQIVND come from the germline V gene (reference sequence). CDR3: CASGRRGAFTDTQYF.

This clonotype ranks as medium-sized (0.01 to 0.1%) in terms of frequency. The chain carries TRBV3-1 and TRBJ2-3; absent DNA, TCRdb's TRBD2 call cannot be checked. Germline-derived CDR1 and CDR2 are LGHDT and YNNKEL (reference sequence). The CDR3 runs to 14 residues. CDR3 sequence: CASSQGGGADTQYF.

Considering frequency, this clonotype is medium-sized. CDR3 sequence: CASSDRTQGTDTQYF. J is TRBJ2-3 and V is TRBV6-2 or TRBV6-3; lacking DNA, the TRBD1 call made by TCRdb goes unchecked. The CDR3 loop spans 15 amino acids. Per the germline V gene, CDR1 is MNHEY and CDR2 is SVGEGT.

Judged by frequency, this clonotype is medium-sized. The V gene is TRBV6-6, the J gene TRBJ1-4; TCRdb picks TRBD1, but there is no DNA to check that call. The CDR3 has 15 residues. Germline V gives CDR1 MNHNY, CDR2 SVGAGI (reference sequence). The CDR3 protein is CASSYWDRGTEKLFF.

By frequency, this clonotype is medium-sized. This chain links TRBV12-3 or TRBV12-4 with TRBJ1-1; TCRdb reports TRBD1, a call that lacks DNA to check it against. The length of the CDR3 is 14 residues. CDR3 in amino acids: CASSLGQGITEAFF.

This clonotype is medium-sized (0.01 to 0.1%) by frequency. The chain couples TRBV5-1 to TRBJ1-1. Germline CDR1 and CDR2: SGHRS and YFSETQ. The CDR3 runs to 13 residues. CDR3 in amino acids: CASTGRANTEAFF.

This clonotype is called medium-sized based on its frequency. The chain combines TRBV5-4 with TRBJ1-1; TCRdb gives TRBD1 as the D gene, but with no DNA this cannot be confirmed. CDR3 length: 13 amino acids. In germline, CDR1 is SGHNT, CDR2 YYREEE (reference sequence). Here the CDR3 reads CASGLQEGTEAFF.

This clonotype is deemed medium-sized by its frequency. The chain has TRBV5-4 and TRBJ2-5; checking the TCRdb D call of TRBD2 is not possible without DNA. Germline-derived CDR1 and CDR2 are SGHNT and YYREEE (reference sequence). The CDR3 has 15 amino acids. CDR3 protein: CASSLRAKVQETQYF.

Frequency places this clonotype as large. The V gene is TRBV2, the J gene TRBJ2-1; as DNA is missing, the TRBD2 call by TCRdb cannot be tested. The germline V gene encodes CDR1 SNHLY and CDR2 FYNNEI. This CDR3 comprises 13 residues. The CDR3 sequence: CATAKEALAEQFF.

This clonotype is called medium-sized based on its frequency. The genes are TRBV5-1 and TRBJ2-3; with no DNA, the TCRdb D assignment of TRBD2 cannot be verified. The CDR3 length is 21 residues. Germline CDR1 reads SGHRS; CDR2 reads YFSETQ. This CDR3 reads CASSRRTRGGVGYYDTDTQYF. Full variable domain (outside the CDR3, taken from reference TRBV5-1 and TRBJ2-3): KAGVTQTPRYLIKTRGQQVTLSCSPISGHRSVSWYQQTPGQGLQFLFEYFSETQRNKGNFPGRFSGRQFSNSRSEMNVSTLELGDSALYLCASSRRTRGGVGYYDTDTQYFGPGTRLTVL.

This clonotype is classed as medium-sized (0.01 to 0.1%) by frequency. The chain couples TRBV5-1 to TRBJ2-7. The CDR3 is 13 residues long. The germline V gene encodes CDR1 SGHRS and CDR2 YFSETQ. This chain's CDR3 is CASSFDNTYEQYF.

V gene TRBV7-9 combines with J gene TRBJ1-1; TCRdb's D gene call, TRBD1, goes unchecked for lack of DNA. Per germline, CDR1 SEHNR and CDR2 FQNEAQ (reference sequence). The CDR3 length is 14 residues. The chain's CDR3 is CASSSTDVGDEAFF.

This clonotype is classed as large by frequency. The V and J genes are TRBV30 and TRBJ2-7; TCRdb designates TRBD1, a call that cannot be tested without DNA. Germline CDR1 GTSNPN, CDR2 SVGIG (reference sequence). This CDR3 region has 14 residues. The CDR3 spells CAWTRGRGTYEQYF.

This clonotype is large by frequency. The V gene is TRBV9, the J gene TRBJ1-6; the D call from TCRdb, TRBD1, cannot be confirmed without DNA. The CDR3 is 15 residues long. Germline loops: CDR1 SGDLS, CDR2 YYNGEE. This CDR3 reads CASSVSGQPPSPLHF.

This clonotype registers medium-sized by frequency. The rearrangement joins TRBV6-5 to TRBJ1-3. This CDR3 contains 15 residues. Germline V CDR1 and CDR2: MNHEY, SVGAGI. The CDR3 spells CASSYSRAVGNTIYF.

The rearrangement joins TRBV6-5 to TRBJ2-2; absent DNA, TCRdb's TRBD2 call cannot be checked. The CDR3 sequence is 16 residues long. Germline CDR1 is MNHEY and CDR2 is SVGAGI. CDR3 residues: CASRYSGGTRTGELFF.